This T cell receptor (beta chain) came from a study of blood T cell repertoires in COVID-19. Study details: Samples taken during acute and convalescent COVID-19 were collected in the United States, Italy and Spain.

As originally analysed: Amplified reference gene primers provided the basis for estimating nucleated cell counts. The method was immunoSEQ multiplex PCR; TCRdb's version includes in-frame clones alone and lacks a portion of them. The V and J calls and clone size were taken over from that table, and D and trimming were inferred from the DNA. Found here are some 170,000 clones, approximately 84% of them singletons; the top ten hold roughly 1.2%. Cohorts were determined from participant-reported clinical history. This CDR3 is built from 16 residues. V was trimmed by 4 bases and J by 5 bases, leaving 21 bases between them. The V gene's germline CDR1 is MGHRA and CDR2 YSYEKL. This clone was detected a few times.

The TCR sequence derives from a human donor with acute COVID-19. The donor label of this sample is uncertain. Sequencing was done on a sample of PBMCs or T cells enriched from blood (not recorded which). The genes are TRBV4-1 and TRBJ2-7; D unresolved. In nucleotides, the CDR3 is TGCGCCAGCAGCCTAACAAGATCGTCAATGATGGACGAGCAGTACTTC. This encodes CASSLTRSSMMDEQYF.